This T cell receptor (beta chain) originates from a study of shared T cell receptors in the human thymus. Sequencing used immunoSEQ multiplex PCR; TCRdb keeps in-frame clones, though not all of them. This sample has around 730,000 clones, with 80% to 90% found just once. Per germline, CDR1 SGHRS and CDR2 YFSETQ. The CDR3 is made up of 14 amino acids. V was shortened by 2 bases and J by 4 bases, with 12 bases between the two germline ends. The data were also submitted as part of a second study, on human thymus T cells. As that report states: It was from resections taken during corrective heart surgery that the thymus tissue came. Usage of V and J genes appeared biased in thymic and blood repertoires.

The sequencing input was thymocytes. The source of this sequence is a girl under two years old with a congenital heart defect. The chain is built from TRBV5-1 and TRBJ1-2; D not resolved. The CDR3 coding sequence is TGCGCCAGCAGCTTACCCCTAAACTTCTATGGCTACACCTTC. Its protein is CASSLPLNFYGYTF.